Each of the 30 T cell receptor beta chains below was sequenced from the same sample in a study of cytomegalovirus exposure and HLA in healthy donors. The PCR contained 60 Vbeta and 13 Jbeta primers. Here immunoSEQ multiplex PCR was the method, and the copy in TCRdb shows in-frame clones only, minus some. The table has over 80,000 clones, 60% to 85% seen once; the top ten hold around 15%. The sample consisted of PBMCs. These receptors were taken from a man aged 55 to 70 in good health and CMV-seropositive.

The rearrangement links TRBV19 to TRBJ1-4; D is possibly TRBD1 (6 bases). The V and J ends lost 7 bases and 3 bases respectively, with 18 bases between them. CDR3 length: 16 residues. Looked up from germline, CDR1 is LNHDA and CDR2 is SQIVND (reference sequence). The CDR3 nucleotides are TGTGCCAGTACCGGAACAGGGAAACCGGCTAATGAAAAACTGTTTTTT. It is translated as CASTGTGKPANEKLFF.

This chain joins TRBV9 and TRBJ2-2, with 9 bases that match TRBD1. The CDR3 loop spans 16 amino acids. Germline V CDR1 and CDR2: SGDLS, YYNGEE. J lost 13 bases, V lost 4 bases, and 17 bases had no gene match. The DNA for the CDR3 is TGTGCCAGCAGCCCAAGGAGGACAGGGGCGACATCGGGGCTGTTTTTT. This translates into CASSPRRTGATSGLFF.

The chain is built from TRBV7-2 and TRBJ1-1, with a possible D match to TRBD1 (5 bases). Germline CDR1 is SGHTA and CDR2 is FQGNSA. The CDR3 has 11 amino acids. The ends were cut back, 4 bases at V and 11 bases at J, with 11 bases in the middle. CDR3 loop: CASSSTVQAFF. CDR3 nucleotide sequence: TGTGCCAGCAGCTCGACAGTCCAGGCTTTCTTT.

This rearrangement joins TRBV18 to TRBJ1-2; D ambiguous. Germline V gene sequence: CDR1 KGHSH, CDR2 LQKENI. The V end was cut by 2 bases, the J end by 6 bases, with 10 bases between. The CDR3 is made up of 13 amino acids. The CDR3 region is CASSPGYIDGYTF. The CDR3 nucleotides are TGTGCCAGCTCACCAGGTTACATCGATGGCTACACCTTC.

The V and J genes are TRBV6-4 and TRBJ2-3; TRBD1 is a possible D gene (6 bases). Germline loops: CDR1 MRHNA, CDR2 SNTAGT. V lost 6 bases and J lost 5, with 12 bases in between. The CDR3 extends over 13 amino acids. Here the CDR3 reads CASRAQGQDTQYF. The CDR3 nucleotides read TGTGCCAGCAGGGCGCAGGGACAAGATACGCAGTATTTT.

The chain employs TRBV27 and TRBJ1-6, with D possibly being TRBD1 (5 bases). The V and J ends lost 2 bases and 7 bases respectively, with 9 bases between them. Germline V gives CDR1 MNHEY, CDR2 SMNVEV (reference sequence). The CDR3 loop spans 14 amino acids. CDR3: CASSLRGLNSPLHF. In DNA, the CDR3 is TGTGCCAGCAGTTTAAGGGGTTTAAATTCACCCCTCCACTTT.

The DNA of the CDR3 is TGTGCCGTCCAAACCGGGGGGGCTCTAGTCAAGGATGAGCAGTTCTTC. As protein: CAVQTGGALVKDEQFF. V gene TRBV5-4 combines with J gene TRBJ2-1; 8 bases line up with TRBD2. CDR1 and CDR2 (germline): SGHNT, YYREEE (reference sequence). The CDR3 consists of 16 residues. The V and J ends lost 10 bases and 8 bases, in that order; junction bases with no gene match: 20.

The gene calls are TRBV10-2 and TRBJ2-5; perhaps TRBD2 as D (6 bases). Trimming pared 6 bases from V and 0 bases from J, leaving 14 bases between. The CDR3 sequence is 15 residues long. Germline-derived CDR1 and CDR2 are WSHSY and SAAADI. The CDR3 DNA is TGCGCCAGCAGCGATTCCCGGGACTACCAAGAGACCCAGTACTTC. Protein product: CASSDSRDYQETQYF.

CDR3 loop: CASSFGSSGPSYEQYF. The CDR3 DNA is TGCGCCAGCAGCTTTGGGTCTTCAGGGCCATCCTACGAGCAGTACTTC. V is TRBV5-1 and J is TRBJ2-7; TRBD1 is a possible D gene (5 bases). This CDR3 contains 16 residues. V was clipped by 2 bases and J by 1 base, with 16 bases between them. Germline V gene data show CDR1 as SGHRS and CDR2 as YFSETQ.

This sequence joins TRBV6-5 and TRBJ1-4; D is possibly TRBD1 (5 bases). This CDR3 is built from 15 residues. The V end was cut by 0 bases, the J end by 10 bases, with 15 bases between. CDR1 and CDR2 from the germline V gene are MNHEY and SVGAGI. The chain's CDR3 is CASSYSGGTGGKLFF. For the CDR3, the DNA is TGTGCCAGCAGTTACTCGGGTGGGACTGGGGGAAAACTGTTTTTT.

This clone turned up a few times. The chain links TRBV30 to TRBJ1-5, with 11 bases lining up with TRBD1. This CDR3 has 15 amino acids. Trimming cost V 1 base and J 6 bases; bases outside gene matches: 5. CDR1 is GTSNPN, CDR2 SVGIG, per germline (reference sequence). In DNA form, the CDR3 reads TGTGCCTGGAGTGCTGGACAGGGGGCAGGTCAGCCCCAGCATTTT. Encoded protein: CAWSAGQGAGQPQHF.

V and J are TRBV5-6 and TRBJ2-7; tentatively, D is TRBD1 (6 bases). The CDR3 runs 17 residues. CDR1 and CDR2 from the germline V gene are SGHDT and YYEEEE. V dropped 5 bases and J dropped 3 bases, with 24 bases sitting between them. The CDR3 loop reads CASSPGDWGLFNYEQYF. The CDR3 nucleotides read TGTGCCAGCAGTCCCGGCGATTGGGGGCTTTTTAACTACGAGCAGTACTTC.

In nucleotides, the CDR3 is TGTGCCAGCAGCGTAGGGGGACTTGCCCCCTACGAGCAGTACTTC. This translates into CASSVGGLAPYEQYF. The chain uses TRBV9 and TRBJ2-5, with a possible D match to TRBD2 (6 bases). TRBJ2-7 explains the end of the DNA better; the J call may be wrong. Germline lookup yields CDR1 SGDLS and CDR2 YYNGEE. This CDR3 region has 15 residues.

The rearrangement uses TRBV5-6 and TRBJ2-5; D remains ambiguous. Germline loops: CDR1 SGHDT, CDR2 YYEEEE. The length of the CDR3 is 14 residues. Trimming removed 2 bases from V and 1 base from J, with 9 bases in between. The CDR3 loop reads CASSLFPVQETQYF. The CDR3 nucleotides are TGTGCCAGCAGCTTATTTCCAGTCCAAGAGACCCAGTACTTC.

The chain recombines TRBV11-2 with TRBJ2-1; 9 positions match TRBD2. The V and J ends lost 5 bases and 8 bases, in that order; junction bases with no gene match: 7. The CDR3 length is 14 residues. CDR1 and CDR2 (germline): SGHAT, FQNNGV. The CDR3 here is CASSLAGGLYEQFF. Here the CDR3 DNA reads TGTGCCAGCAGCCTGGCGGGGGGGCTATATGAGCAGTTCTTC.

The V call is TRBV5-4, the J call TRBJ2-7; a possible D gene is TRBD1 (6 bases). Germline V gene data show CDR1 as SGHNT and CDR2 as YYREEE (reference sequence). Trimming pared 0 bases from V and 9 bases from J, leaving 13 bases between. This CDR3 region has 13 residues. CDR3 sequence (DNA): TGTGCCAGCAGCTTGGCCGGACAGAAATGGCAGTACTTC. As protein: CASSLAGQKWQYF.

The rearrangement links TRBV10-3 to TRBJ1-2; maybe TRBD1 (5 bases). Germline V CDR1 and CDR2: ENHRY, SYGVKD. V gave up 5 bases and J gave up 2 bases, with 9 bases separating them. The CDR3 is made up of 13 amino acids. CDR3: CAISSDRNYGYTF. DNA for the CDR3: TGTGCCATCAGTTCCGACAGAAACTATGGCTACACCTTC.

The chain uses TRBV30 and TRBJ1-6; weak D call: TRBD1 (6 bases). V was trimmed by 1 base and J by 8 bases, leaving 21 bases between them. Germline CDR1 is GTSNPN and CDR2 is SVGIG (reference sequence). This CDR3 has 17 residues. CDR3 region: CAWSAASWVRGYSPLHF. The CDR3, as DNA: TGTGCCTGGAGTGCGGCATCTTGGGTCAGGGGTTATTCACCCCTCCACTTT.

The V and J genes are TRBV12-5 and TRBJ2-3; 10 positions match TRBD2. The germline V gene has CDR1 LGHNT and CDR2 FRNRAP. This CDR3 has 17 residues. The V and J ends lost 3 bases and 0 bases, in that order; junction bases with no gene match: 6. CDR3 in amino acids: CASGFPAGGASTDTQYF. As DNA, the CDR3 is TGTGCTAGTGGTTTCCCAGCGGGGGGGGCTAGCACAGATACGCAGTATTTT.

The chain joins TRBV5-1 to TRBJ2-7, with no clear D. The CDR3 is made up of 13 amino acids. Between the trimmed V and J ends, which lost 6 bases and 2 bases, there was a span of 12 bases. Germline-derived CDR1 and CDR2 are SGHRS and YFSETQ. CDR3 nucleotide sequence: TGCGCCAGCACCCCGTCCTATACCTACGAGCAGTACTTC. This sequence encodes CASTPSYTYEQYF.

This chain connects TRBV5-1 to TRBJ2-5, with 8 bases matching TRBD1. Germline trimming cut 3 bases from V and 2 bases from J; bases unmatched to any gene: 9. Looked up from germline, CDR1 is SGHRS and CDR2 is YFSETQ. This CDR3 has 16 amino acids. CDR3 coding DNA: TGCGCCAGCAGCTCGCCTCGACAGGGGAGGCAAGAGACCCAGTACTTC. Encoded protein: CASSSPRQGRQETQYF.

The J gene is TRBJ2-1, the V gene TRBV5-6; 7 positions agree with TRBD2. Germline V gene sequence: CDR1 SGHDT, CDR2 YYEEEE. After removal of 4 bases from V and 0 bases from J, the junction contained 7 bases not matched to a gene. The CDR3 spans 16 residues. CDR3 region: CASSPRGVSSYNEQFF. For the CDR3, the DNA is TGTGCCAGCAGCCCTCGGGGGGTGAGCTCCTACAATGAGCAGTTCTTC.

This clone has just a few counts. The chain couples TRBV7-9 to TRBJ2-7; D perhaps matches TRBD2 (6 bases). This CDR3 has 15 amino acids. The ends were cut back, 5 bases at V and 3 bases at J, with 17 bases in the middle. Germline V gives CDR1 SEHNR, CDR2 FQNEAQ (reference sequence). The CDR3: CASSQDATRFYEQYF. The CDR3 coding sequence is TGTGCCAGCAGCCAAGATGCGACTAGGTTCTACGAGCAGTACTTC.

This rearrangement joins TRBV6-5 to TRBJ2-3; D not resolved. Trimming shortened V by 0 bases and J by 3 bases, and 10 bases separated the two germline ends. The length of the CDR3 is 15 residues. The germline gives CDR1 MNHEY, CDR2 SVGAGI. The CDR3 loop reads CASSYSSPRTDTQYF. As DNA, the CDR3 is TGTGCCAGCAGTTACTCGAGCCCCCGGACAGATACGCAGTATTTT.

V usage is TRBV18 and J usage is TRBJ2-3, with 7 bases identical to TRBD2. CDR3 length equals 18 residues. Unmatched junction bases numbered 12, after V lost 1 base and J lost 2 bases. Germline assignment: CDR1 KGHSH and CDR2 LQKENI. Here the CDR3 reads CASSPLSHSGGVTDTQYF. In nucleotides, the CDR3 is TGTGCCAGCTCACCACTATCTCATTCGGGGGGAGTCACAGATACGCAGTATTTT.

This chain joins TRBV18 and TRBJ1-6; no definite D call. V lost 4 bases to trimming and J lost 6 bases, with 13 bases between them. The CDR3 runs to 15 residues. Germline V gene data show CDR1 as KGHSH and CDR2 as LQKENI. CDR3 DNA: TGTGCCAGCTCACTATCCCCCCTTCTTAATTCACCCCTCCACTTT. It yields the protein CASSLSPLLNSPLHF.

This rearrangement joins TRBV5-1 to TRBJ2-5; 11 nucleotides align to TRBD1. The assigned J gene may be wrong: the sequence end matches TRBJ2-7 better. CDR3 length equals 14 residues. Germline loops: CDR1 SGHRS, CDR2 YFSETQ. CDR3 DNA sequence: TGCGCCAGCAGCCTGGACAGGGGGCTTGACGAGCAGTACTTC. It encodes CASSLDRGLDEQYF.

The V call is TRBV18, the J call TRBJ2-7; 16 bases are shared with TRBD2. The J segment lost 0 bases and the V segment lost 3 bases, leaving 11 bases of the junction unmatched. Germline CDR1 is KGHSH and CDR2 is LQKENI. This CDR3 is 20 amino acids long. The CDR3 DNA follows: TGTGCCAGCTCACCGCTGGCCGGGACTAGCGGGGGGGATTTCTCCTACGAGCAGTACTTC. It codes for CASSPLAGTSGGDFSYEQYF. The full variable domain, with the rest looked up from reference TRBV18 and TRBJ2-7, is NAGVMQNPRHLVRRRGQEARLRCSPMKGHSHVYWYRQLPEEGLKFMVYLQKENIIDESGMPKERFSAEFPKEGPSILRIQQVVRGDSAAYFCASSPLAGTSGGDFSYEQYFGPGTRLTVT.

V and J are TRBV5-6 and TRBJ1-2; D unclear. Germline CDR1 is SGHDT and CDR2 is YYEEEE. V lost 4 bases to trimming and J lost 4 bases, with 11 bases between them. This CDR3 spans 13 amino acids. The CDR3 loop reads CASSPGSLYGYTF. In nucleotides, the CDR3 is TGTGCCAGCAGCCCCGGGTCCCTCTATGGCTACACCTTC.

The genes are TRBV27 and TRBJ2-5; 7 nucleotides agree with TRBD2. V trimming: 6 bases; J trimming: 5 bases; junction bases outside the gene matches: 15. Germline CDR1 is MNHEY and CDR2 is SMNVEV (reference sequence). The CDR3 runs to 16 residues. The CDR3 DNA reads TGTGCCAGCAGGGGGAGGGGCAGGGCCTTACGTGAGACCCAGTACTTC. It encodes CASRGRGRALRETQYF.